The rows below give T cell receptor beta chains drawn from one sample of a study of blood T cells in healthy people across ages. In TCRdb, the 5' RACE reads were re-called with MiXCR into one record per CDR3 protein. Of around 990,000 distinct CDR3 sequences in the sample, under 30% are singletons; the top ten hold 0.65% to 0.95%. Separately, the same data were catalogued under a study of T cells of mothers and their children.

The sequencing sample was made of blood. The receptors shown here come from a girl aged 2 to 10 in good health. The CDR3 runs from the conserved cysteine through the conserved F or W. Each record gives: J gene, clone size, D gene, V gene, CDR3 DNA, CDR3 protein. A D gene is named only where the DNA matches it firmly. The listing skips clone size in some rows; elsewhere it reads once, few, many or a size class.

J: TRBJ2-1
size: NA
D: TRBD2
V: TRBV20-1
DNA: TGCAGTGCTAGCTCCTTAGCGGGGGACTACAATGAGCAGTTCTTC
CDR3: CSASSLAGDYNEQFF

J: TRBJ1-1
size: few
D: NA
V: TRBV21-1
DNA: TGTGCCAGCAGCAAAGGTTGGCAGGTGAACACTGAAGCTTTCTTT
CDR3: CASSKGWQVNTEAFF

J: TRBJ2-7
size: NA
D: TRBD2
V: TRBV20-1
DNA: TGCAGTGCTAGAAGTCCTAGCGGGAGCTCCTACGAGCAGTACTTC
CDR3: CSARSPSGSSYEQYF

J: TRBJ2-3
size: NA
D: TRBD2
V: TRBV12-3/TRBV12-4
DNA: TGTGCCAGCAGTTTAGCCGGGGGGGCGACAGATACGCAGTATTTT
CDR3: CASSLAGGATDTQYF

J: TRBJ2-2
size: NA
D: NA
V: TRBV13
DNA: TGTGCCAGCAGGTTACTTGTACAGACCGGGGAGCTGTTTTTT
CDR3: CASRLLVQTGELFF

J: TRBJ2-5
size: NA
D: NA
V: TRBV20-1
DNA: TGCAGTGCTATACCAGGGAAAGAGACCCAGTACTTC
CDR3: CSAIPGKETQYF

J: TRBJ2-1
size: NA
D: NA
V: TRBV6-6
DNA: TGTGCCAGCAGTTTTTCCAGGGGTAGTGTATACAATGAGCAGTTCTTC
CDR3: CASSFSRGSVYNEQFF

J: TRBJ2-1
size: few
D: NA
V: TRBV29-1
DNA: TGCAGCGTTGACGGGCAGAACTACAATGAGCAGTTCTTC
CDR3: CSVDGQNYNEQFF

J: TRBJ2-3
size: many
D: NA
V: TRBV11-2
DNA: TGTGCCAGCAGCGAAGGGTGGGCGCAGTATTTT
CDR3: CASSEGWAQYF

J: TRBJ2-7
size: NA
D: TRBD1
V: TRBV5-1
DNA: TGCGCCAGCAGCTTCCAGGGGGATATCGAGCAGTACTTC
CDR3: CASSFQGDIEQYF

J: TRBJ2-7
size: NA
D: NA
V: TRBV12-3/TRBV12-4
DNA: TGTGCCAGCAGTTTCTGGGGGAACGAGCAGTACTTC
CDR3: CASSFWGNEQYF

J: TRBJ1-1
size: NA
D: NA
V: TRBV12-3/TRBV12-4
DNA: TGTGCCAGCAGTCTCTCCTCGTTGGGCACTGAAGCTTTCTTT
CDR3: CASSLSSLGTEAFF

J: TRBJ2-1
size: few
D: TRBD2
V: TRBV5-6
DNA: TGTGCCAGCAGCTTGGCCCTAGCGGCTGAGCAGTTCTTC
CDR3: CASSLALAAEQFF

J: TRBJ2-7
size: NA
D: NA
V: TRBV29-1
DNA: TGCAGCGTTCTTGGAGGGCTCGCCGAGCAGTACTTC
CDR3: CSVLGGLAEQYF

J: TRBJ1-1
size: few
D: NA
V: TRBV6-1
DNA: TGTGCCAGCAGCCAGCCGCGGGAAAATGGAGCTTTCTTT
CDR3: CASSQPRENGAFF

J: TRBJ2-3
size: NA
D: TRBD2
V: TRBV4-2
DNA: TGTGCCAGCAGCCAATTGGACGCGGGACTAGAGTCAGATACGCAGTATTTT
CDR3: CASSQLDAGLESDTQYF

J: TRBJ1-1
size: few
D: NA
V: TRBV6-1
DNA: TGTGCCAGCAGTCCCGGACCCCCCCGGGCTTTCTTT
CDR3: CASSPGPPRAFF

J: TRBJ2-1
size: NA
D: NA
V: TRBV28
DNA: TGTGCCAGCAGTACCAATCGGGCGGGGCCGATATACAATGAGCAGTTCTTC
CDR3: CASSTNRAGPIYNEQFF

J: TRBJ2-7
size: NA
D: NA
V: TRBV7-9
DNA: TGTGCCAGCAGCTTAGGTATCGGACAGAAATACGAGCAGTACTTC
CDR3: CASSLGIGQKYEQYF

J: TRBJ2-5
size: NA
D: TRBD2
V: TRBV15
DNA: TGTGCCACCAGCAGAGGGGACGCATTAGCGGGACCCTCCTCCATAGGGACCCAGTACTTC
CDR3: CATSRGDALAGPSSIGTQYF

J: TRBJ2-1
size: NA
D: TRBD2
V: TRBV5-6
DNA: TGTGCCAGCAGTTACTGGCGGGGACTAGCCAATGAGCAGTTCTTC
CDR3: CASSYWRGLANEQFF

J: TRBJ1-2
size: NA
D: TRBD1
V: TRBV12-3/TRBV12-4
DNA: TGTGCCAGCAGTTCTGACGGGACAGGGAACTATGGCTACACCTTC
CDR3: CASSSDGTGNYGYTF

J: TRBJ1-4
size: NA
D: NA
V: TRBV7-2
DNA: TGTGCCAGCAGCATAACCGGGTTTGGGGAACTGTTTTTT
CDR3: CASSITGFGELFF

J: TRBJ1-3
size: NA
D: NA
V: TRBV12-3/TRBV12-4
DNA: TGTGCCAGCAGTTTGACAGGTTTACGCTCTGGAAACACCATATATTTT
CDR3: CASSLTGLRSGNTIYF

J: TRBJ2-7
size: few
D: TRBD2
V: TRBV7-2
DNA: TGTGCCAGCAGCCTAGGGCTAGCGGAGTTATTCTACGAGCAGTACTTC
CDR3: CASSLGLAELFYEQYF

J: TRBJ2-4
size: few
D: TRBD2
V: TRBV20-1
DNA: TGCAGTGCCCAGCCCTCTACGACTAGCCGGGAGTTCATTCAGTACTTC
CDR3: CSAQPSTTSREFIQYF

J: TRBJ1-1
size: NA
D: NA
V: TRBV20-1
DNA: TGCAGTGCCCAAGACGGGGCGAACACTGAAGCTTTCTTT
CDR3: CSAQDGANTEAFF

J: TRBJ1-2
size: NA
D: TRBD1
V: TRBV5-1
DNA: TGCGCCAGCAGCCAAGATACAGGGGCCGGATTCGGTGGCTACACCTTC
CDR3: CASSQDTGAGFGGYTF

J: TRBJ2-1
size: NA
D: TRBD2
V: TRBV4-3
DNA: TGCGCCAGCAGCCAAGTATTGAGCGGGGGGTTCGAGCAGTTCTTC
CDR3: CASSQVLSGGFEQFF

J: TRBJ1-2
size: few
D: NA
V: TRBV20-1
DNA: TGCAGTGCTACGGGACTCAACTATGGCTACACCTTC
CDR3: CSATGLNYGYTF

J: TRBJ1-1
size: NA
D: NA
V: TRBV5-1
DNA: TGCGCCAGCAGCTTGAGCGGGAGCTTCAACACTGAAGCTTTCTTT
CDR3: CASSLSGSFNTEAFF

J: TRBJ1-5
size: NA
D: TRBD1
V: TRBV29-1
DNA: TGCAGCGTTGCGGACAGGGACAATCAGCCCCAGCATTTT
CDR3: CSVADRDNQPQHF

J: TRBJ2-1
size: NA
D: NA
V: TRBV14
DNA: TGTGCCAGCAGCCCTAACACAGGCCCGTGTGTCTCCTACAATGAGCAGTTCTTC
CDR3: CASSPNTGPCVSYNEQFF

J: TRBJ2-7
size: NA
D: TRBD2
V: TRBV6-2/TRBV6-3
DNA: TGTGCCAGCAGGGGACTAGCGGATAACTCGTACGAGCAGTACTTC
CDR3: CASRGLADNSYEQYF

J: TRBJ2-1
size: few
D: NA
V: TRBV7-3
DNA: TGTGCCAGCAGCGGAATGGAACTAGGGGGGTACAATGAGCAGTTCTTC
CDR3: CASSGMELGGYNEQFF

J: TRBJ2-3
size: once
D: TRBD1
V: TRBV20-1
DNA: TGCAGTGTTTCGACAGGGGGCCCCTCGGGGGCAGATACGCAGTATTTT
CDR3: CSVSTGGPSGADTQYF

J: TRBJ2-1
size: NA
D: NA
V: TRBV29-1
DNA: TGCAGCGTTGAAAGGACTTCCCCGAATGAGCAGTTCTTC
CDR3: CSVERTSPNEQFF

J: TRBJ2-7
size: once
D: NA
V: TRBV30
DNA: TGTGACGGGAGATGCTCCTACGAGCAGTACTTC
CDR3: CDGRCSYEQYF

J: TRBJ2-4
size: few
D: TRBD1
V: TRBV6-1
DNA: TGTGCCAGCAGTGAAACTGACCCGGGACAGATTTTCCTTCTAGCCAAAAACATTCAGTACTTC
CDR3: CASSETDPGQIFLLAKNIQYF

J: TRBJ2-7
size: NA
D: NA
V: TRBV4-3
DNA: TGCGCCAGCAGCCAAGATCACGGGTCCCCCTACGAGCAGTACTTC
CDR3: CASSQDHGSPYEQYF

J: TRBJ2-5
size: few
D: TRBD1
V: TRBV29-1
DNA: TGCAGCGTTGTAGCCCAGGGGGCAGGGGAGCAGTACTTC
CDR3: CSVVAQGAGEQYF

J: TRBJ2-1
size: NA
D: TRBD2
V: TRBV29-1
DNA: TGCAGCGTTGGACCGACCGGGACTAGCATACCTGAGCAGTTCTTC
CDR3: CSVGPTGTSIPEQFF

J: TRBJ2-7
size: NA
D: TRBD1
V: TRBV10-3
DNA: TGTGCCATCAGTAAGGACAGGGACTACGAGCAGTACTTC
CDR3: CAISKDRDYEQYF

J: TRBJ1-1
size: NA
D: NA
V: TRBV20-1
DNA: TGCAGTGCGCGGATTGACACCCCAGGAGCTTTCTTT
CDR3: CSARIDTPGAFF

J: TRBJ2-3
size: NA
D: NA
V: TRBV7-2
DNA: TGTGCCAGCAGCCGAGGGACTTCCTCAGATACGCAGTATTTT
CDR3: CASSRGTSSDTQYF

J: TRBJ1-6
size: few
D: NA
V: TRBV19
DNA: TGTGCCAGTAGTTACCGGGATAATTCACCCCTCCACTTT
CDR3: CASSYRDNSPLHF

J: TRBJ1-1
size: NA
D: NA
V: TRBV7-9
DNA: TGTGCCAGCAGCTCTGACAGGAGAGGAGTAAGAGCTTTCTTT
CDR3: CASSSDRRGVRAFF

J: TRBJ2-3
size: NA
D: NA
V: TRBV14
DNA: TGTGCCAGCAGCCGGGCTGGGGGCGCAGATACGCAGTATTTT
CDR3: CASSRAGGADTQYF

J: TRBJ2-1
size: few
D: NA
V: TRBV3-1
DNA: TGTGCCAGCAGCCACATGGCTAATGAGCAGTTCTTC
CDR3: CASSHMANEQFF

J: TRBJ1-5
size: few
D: TRBD1
V: TRBV20-1
DNA: TGCAACTCAGACAGGGGCCCTAATCAGCCCCAGCATTTT
CDR3: CNSDRGPNQPQHF

J: TRBJ2-7
size: few
D: TRBD2
V: TRBV20-1
DNA: TGCAGTGGCCGGGCTAGCGGCTCCTACGAGCAGTACTTC
CDR3: CSGRASGSYEQYF

J: TRBJ1-4
size: NA
D: NA
V: TRBV27
DNA: TGTGCCAGCAGTTTACAGATAGATGAAAAACTGTTTTTT
CDR3: CASSLQIDEKLFF

J: TRBJ1-4
size: NA
D: NA
V: TRBV7-9
DNA: TGTGCCAGCAGCTCAACCGGTGAAACTAATGAAAAACTGTTTTTT
CDR3: CASSSTGETNEKLFF